These 25 T cell receptor beta chains share one sample of origin, sequenced in a study of response to subunit inactivated influenza vaccine. TCRdb ran MiXCR on the RT-PCR reads and lists one entry per CDR3 protein. The repertoire holds 450,000 to 500,000 distinct CDR3 sequences, around 9.9% seen once, with less than 15% in the top ten. The specimen was PBMCs from blood, collected 40 to 50 days after vaccination. The source is a man aged 50 to 59 who received an inactivated influenza vaccine.

This clonotype was detected ten times or more. The chain joins TRBV5-1 to TRBJ1-2, with 8 bases identical to TRBD1. The junction had 5 bases not matched to a gene; V was cut back by 4 bases and J by 6 bases. Germline CDR1 and CDR2: SGHRS and YFSETQ. CDR3 length equals 13 residues. The CDR3 reads CASSLGQENGYTF. In nucleotides, the CDR3 is TGCGCCAGCAGCCTGGGACAGGAAAATGGCTACACCTTC.

The genes are TRBV29-1 and TRBJ2-5; 10 nucleotides line up with TRBD2. The CDR3 is 14 residues long. V trimming: 3 bases; J trimming: 5 bases; junction bases outside the gene matches: 6. Per the germline V gene, CDR1 is SQVTM and CDR2 is ANQGSEA. The CDR3 nucleotides are TGCAGCGTTGAGGGTAGCGGGAGGACGGAGACCCAGTACTTC. This encodes CSVEGSGRTETQYF. Full variable domain (rest looked up from reference TRBV29-1 and TRBJ2-5): SAVISQKPSRDICQRGTSLTIQCQVDSQVTMMFWYRQQPGQSLTLIATANQGSEATYESGFVIDKFPISRPNLTFSTLTVSNMSPEDSSIYLCSVEGSGRTETQYFGPGTRLLVL.

This clonotype was found many times. The final CDR3 position lacks the conserved phenylalanine or tryptophan, pointing to a likely read error. The DNA is omitted, as the CDR3 cannot be located on it reliably, and the CDR3 follows TCRdb's listing. The chain recombines TRBV15 with TRBJ2-5. Germline V gives CDR1 LNHNV, CDR2 YYDKDF (reference sequence). A total of 11 residues make up the CDR3, ends included. The CDR3 spells CATKTGPKWQL.

This clonotype was picked up many times. This chain links TRBV4-3 with TRBJ2-5; D perhaps matches TRBD2 (7 bases). The germline gives CDR1 LGHNA, CDR2 YSLEER. The CDR3 consists of 15 residues. Trimming took off 0 bases at V and 4 bases at J, with 12 bases between the two ends. The CDR3 bases are TGCGCCAGCAGCCAAGATAGGGGGGGGGGAGAGACCCAGTACTTC. This gives the protein CASSQDRGGGETQYF.

This clonotype has more than one count but fewer than ten. The V call is TRBV5-1, the J call TRBJ2-6; 7 bases fit TRBD2. V was clipped by 3 bases and J by 4 bases; unmatched bases: 10. Germline V gene data show CDR1 as SGHRS and CDR2 as YFSETQ. This CDR3 has 17 amino acids. The CDR3 protein is CASSYRDYRPGANVLTF. In DNA, the CDR3 is TGCGCCAGCAGCTACCGGGACTACCGCCCCGGGGCCAACGTCCTGACTTTC.

The rearrangement links TRBV5-1 to TRBJ2-2; tentative D call: TRBD1 (5 bases). The CDR3 extends over 15 amino acids. The V gene lost 2 bases and the J gene lost 2 bases, with 10 bases spanning the gap. Germline-derived CDR1 and CDR2 are SGHRS and YFSETQ. The CDR3 coding sequence is TGCGCCAGCAGCTTCGCCAGGGTTAACACCGGGGAGCTGTTTTTT. This codes for CASSFARVNTGELFF.

This clonotype was seen ten or more times. The chain uses TRBV6-1 and TRBJ2-5; D may match TRBD1 or TRBD2 (5 bases each). Trimming shortened V by 4 bases and J by 5 bases, and 14 bases separated the two germline ends. The CDR3 extends over 14 amino acids. Germline values: CDR1 MNHNS, CDR2 SASEGT. This CDR3 reads CASSAHGAFETQYF. The CDR3, as DNA: TGTGCCAGCAGTGCACACGGGGCGTTTGAGACCCAGTACTTC.

The chain has TRBV27 and TRBJ2-7, with 11 bases that match TRBD2. Germline assignment: CDR1 MNHEY and CDR2 SMNVEV (reference sequence). The length of the CDR3 is 16 residues. J lost 5 bases, V lost 1 base, and 7 bases had no gene match. The CDR3 sequence is CASSLLSSGGPDEQYF. Here the CDR3 DNA reads TGTGCCAGCAGTTTATTGTCTAGCGGGGGGCCAGACGAGCAGTACTTC.

This clonotype has only a few counts. The V call is TRBV7-6, the J call TRBJ2-3; D unresolved. The CDR3 runs to 13 residues. Germline V gives CDR1 SGHVS, CDR2 FNYEAQ. Trimming pared 1 base from V and 5 bases from J, leaving 7 bases between. CDR3 bases: TGTGCCAGCAGCTTAGTGTTCTTAGATACGCAGTATTTT. Amino acids: CASSLVFLDTQYF.

The rearrangement joins TRBV7-8 to TRBJ2-1; D may be TRBD1 or TRBD2 (5 bases each). The germline V and J ends were trimmed by 5 bases and 10 bases, with 18 bases remaining between them. Germline CDR1 and CDR2: SGHVS and FQNEAQ. This CDR3 is built from 14 residues. As DNA, the CDR3 is TGTGCCAGCAGCCCCCGGGACGTATCCCTAGAGCAGTTCTTC. Protein product: CASSPRDVSLEQFF.

The table lists this clonotype with a few counts. This chain joins TRBV7-2 and TRBJ1-1; no definite D call. CDR1 and CDR2 from the germline V gene are SGHTA and FQGNSA. CDR3 length: 15 residues. V gave up 2 bases and J gave up 4 bases, with 14 bases separating them. CDR3 bases: TGTGCCAGCAGCTTACGAGGAGGGCTGGGCACTGAAGCTTTCTTT. It specifies CASSLRGGLGTEAFF.

There are a few counts of this clonotype. The chain employs TRBV9 and TRBJ2-2, with 11 bases identical to TRBD2. The germline V gene encodes CDR1 SGDLS and CDR2 YYNGEE. The junction had 10 bases not matched to a gene; V was cut back by 4 bases and J by 2 bases. There are 18 residues in the CDR3. The CDR3 spells CASSSGPTSGDNTGELFF. The CDR3 DNA reads TGTGCCAGCAGCTCCGGCCCGACTAGCGGGGACAACACCGGGGAGCTGTTTTTT. The variable domain in full, completed from reference TRBV9 and TRBJ2-2, reads DSGVTQTPKHLITATGQRVTLRCSPRSGDLSVYWYQQSLDQGLQFLIQYYNGEERAKGNILERFSAQQFPDLHSELNLSSLELGDSALYFCASSSGPTSGDNTGELFFGEGSRLTVL.

This clonotype appeared many times. The rearrangement uses TRBV7-2 and TRBJ2-3; 10 nucleotides align to TRBD2. V dropped 5 bases and J dropped 1; count of bases not matched to a gene: 3. From germline, CDR1 is SGHTA and CDR2 FQGNSA. The CDR3 length is 15 residues. CDR3 region: CASSETSGGTDTQYF. CDR3 bases: TGTGCCAGCAGCGAAACTAGCGGGGGCACAGATACGCAGTATTTT.

This clonotype was observed a single time. This chain uses TRBV5-4 with TRBJ2-3, with TRBD1 as a possible D gene (6 bases). The germline V gene encodes CDR1 SGHNT and CDR2 YYREEE (reference sequence). V lost 2 bases and J lost 1, with 17 bases in between. This CDR3 has 17 residues. In nucleotides, the CDR3 is TGTGCCAGCAGCTTTGGGGCCCAAACAGGGCGCACAGATACGCAGTATTTT. The encoded protein is CASSFGAQTGRTDTQYF.

This clonotype was seen more than once but under ten times. The chain uses TRBV11-1 and TRBJ2-7; possibly TRBD1 for D (6 bases). This CDR3 is 15 amino acids long. V was clipped by 5 bases and J by 4 bases, with 18 bases between them. CDR1 SGHAT and CDR2 FQDESV come from the germline V gene (reference sequence). CDR3: CASSGRAPGVYEQYF. In DNA form, the CDR3 reads TGTGCCAGCAGCGGACGGGCCCCAGGGGTATACGAGCAGTACTTC.

The chain carries TRBV20-1 and TRBJ2-5; 8 bases agree with TRBD2. Germline V gene lookup returns CDR1 DFQATT and CDR2 SNEGSKA (reference sequence). The CDR3 length is 14 residues. After removal of 5 bases from V and 5 bases from J, the junction contained 10 bases not matched to a gene. The CDR3 DNA follows: TGCAGTGCTCCTCGACCGGGACTAGGGGAGACCCAGTACTTC. Translation: CSAPRPGLGETQYF.

The V gene is TRBV12-3 or TRBV12-4, the J gene TRBJ1-6, with TRBD1 matching 7 bases. V shed 5 bases and J 7 bases; nucleotides not matched to a gene: 8. CDR3 length equals 15 residues. CDR3 coding DNA: TGTGCCAGCAGTAGACAGGGCTTTTGGAATTCACCCCTCCACTTT. This gives the protein CASSRQGFWNSPLHF.

This clonotype has a handful of counts. CDR3 protein: CSVRRDVNEQFF. The CDR3 region has the DNA TGCAGCGTACGGCGGGACGTCAATGAGCAGTTCTTC. The chain employs TRBV29-1 and TRBJ2-1, with a tentative D call TRBD2 (6 bases). This CDR3 spans 12 amino acids. The germline gives CDR1 SQVTM, CDR2 ANQGSEA. The V gene lost 6 bases and the J gene lost 6 bases, with 12 bases spanning the gap.

Regarding this clonotype: A read error is possible here, since a much larger clone lies one base away. The chain has TRBV4-3 and TRBJ2-6; D is unresolved. The CDR3 contains 13 residues. Germline V gives CDR1 LGHNA, CDR2 YSLEER. Trimming left V 0 bases short and J 11 bases short, with 8 bases between. The CDR3: CASSQDTWDVLTF. The CDR3, as DNA: TGCGCCAGCAGCCAAGACACCTGGGACGTCCTGACTTTC.

This chain connects TRBV6-5 to TRBJ2-7; D is unresolved. The CDR3 consists of 11 residues. The germline V gene has CDR1 MNHEY and CDR2 SVGAGI. CDR3 residues: CVSNSIYEQYF. As DNA, the CDR3 is TGTGTCAGTAATAGTATTTACGAGCAGTACTTC.

V gene TRBV6-5 combines with J gene TRBJ2-3; D is possibly TRBD1 or TRBD2 (6 bases each). Trimming removed 2 bases at V and 6 bases at J, with 24 bases between. CDR3 size: 18 residues. Germline CDR1 and CDR2: MNHEY and SVGAGI. The CDR3 protein is CASSYGALSGRDRDTQYF. Written as DNA, the CDR3 is TGTGCCAGCAGTTACGGGGCCCTTAGCGGAAGAGACAGGGATACGCAGTATTTT.

In its sample, this clonotype was seen a few times. The V and J genes are TRBV20-1 and TRBJ2-1, with TRBD2 identical over 7 bases. Germline CDR1 is DFQATT and CDR2 is SNEGSKA (reference sequence). There are 15 residues in the CDR3. J gave up 3 bases and V 0 bases, and 5 bases lay outside the gene matches. The CDR3 region is CSARDLTSVYNEQFF. In DNA form, the CDR3 reads TGCAGTGCTAGAGATCTTACTAGCGTCTACAATGAGCAGTTCTTC.

This clonotype showed up many times. The chain uses TRBV7-9 and TRBJ2-5; D is unclear. The CDR3 is 13 residues long. The germline V gene encodes CDR1 SEHNR and CDR2 FQNEAQ (reference sequence). V was pared by 1 base and J by 5 bases, with 8 bases between. The CDR3 region has the DNA TGTGCCAGCAGCTTAGTCCCCGGCGAGACCCAGTACTTC. The encoded protein is CASSLVPGETQYF.

This clonotype was seen a few times. The V gene is TRBV6-1, the J gene TRBJ1-6; D is perhaps TRBD1 (6 bases). The V end was cut by 6 bases, the J end by 7 bases, with 16 bases between. The CDR3 contains 15 residues. The germline V gene has CDR1 MNHNS and CDR2 SASEGT. In DNA form, the CDR3 reads TGTGCCAGCAGCGCTGGGACACCCACGAATTCACCCCTCCACTTT. It translates to CASSAGTPTNSPLHF.

This clonotype was observed many times. The V call is TRBV15, the J call TRBJ2-7; D perhaps matches TRBD2 (6 bases). The CDR3 has 16 amino acids. Between the trimmed V and J ends, which lost 4 bases and 6 bases, there was a span of 22 bases. Germline V gene data show CDR1 as LNHNV and CDR2 as YYDKDF (reference sequence). The CDR3 DNA is TGTGCCACCAGCACCGGGGTGGGACTCCTTGTCCTCGAGCAGTACTTC. As protein: CATSTGVGLLVLEQYF.